This T cell receptor (beta chain) is from a study of shared T cell receptors in the human thymus. Germline CDR1 is LNHDA and CDR2 is SQIVND (reference sequence). Deletions cut 7 bases from V and 7 bases from J, with 17 bases between. The CDR3 extends over 14 amino acids. The data were produced by immunoSEQ multiplex PCR, yet TCRdb's version contains in-frame clones alone and is incomplete. The repertoire holds roughly 710,000 clones, with approximately 85% as singletons. Another study also made use of these data, one on human thymus T cells. That report notes: Thymus tissue for the work was resected from patients undergoing corrective heart surgery. Gene usage (both V and J) appeared biased in thymic and blood repertoires. Related reports documented highly overlapping thymic repertoires among unrelated individuals.

The gene calls are TRBV19 and TRBJ1-5; no clear D gene. Sequenced input: thymocytes. This TCR was recovered from a girl under three years old with a congenital heart defect. As DNA, the CDR3 is TGTGCCAGTACCCGACACCGTACCATGCAGCCCCAGCATTTT. The encoded protein is CASTRHRTMQPQHF.